This note documents a single TCR beta chain sequence. Its antigen is currently unknown. The library was prepared for alpha chains; this beta chain is a stray read, so its frequency means little. These data originate in a study of spatial heterogeneity in lung cancer. Study findings and constraints: Higher tumor mutation counts went along with higher counts of expanded intratumoral alpha and beta TCRs.

The time point is: sample taken at primary tumor resection. Sequencing covered unsorted whole RNA taken from tumor, nontumor lung or frozen PBMC. The study tagged each TCR cDNA molecule with a unique molecular identifier. TCRdb called the 5' RACE reads again in MiXCR, with one record for every CDR3 protein. The sample holds about 10,000 distinct CDR3 sequences, roughly 56% seen once. CDR3 length: 17 amino acids. V dropped 3 bases and J dropped 4; count of bases not matched to a gene: 6. Germline CDR1 reads MDHEN; CDR2 reads SYDVKM. The chain carries TRBV28 and TRBJ2-3; 14 bases line up with TRBD2. This TCR was sampled from a female donor with early-stage non-small cell lung cancer. This specimen consisted of lung tumor tissue, obtained at surgery. Here the CDR3 DNA reads TGTGCCAGCAGTTTCTTCGGACTAGCGGGGGGATCAGATACGCAGTATTTT. This gives the protein CASSFFGLAGGSDTQYF.